This T cell receptor (beta chain) was identified during a study of molecular identifiers for immune sequencing clone quantification. Looking at the study overall: Naive CD8 RNA (20,000 or 100,000 cells) was divided into five aliquots, with four sequenced.

CDR1 is MNHNY, CDR2 SVGAGI, per germline (reference sequence). This CDR3 is built from 14 residues. Trimming pared 2 bases from V and 2 bases from J, leaving 10 bases between. This clonotype was seen many times. Bulk TCR library preparation followed previously described methods with listed TCR primers. TCRdb reprocessed the PCR reads with MiXCR, giving one entry per CDR3 protein. Of about 500,000 distinct CDR3 sequences listed, around 23% are singletons. J is TRBJ2-7 and V is TRBV6-6; D is unresolved. The sequenced sample was naive CD8+ T cells from blood, with Jurkat cell RNA spiked in. Subset indicated: FACS-sorted CD8+CD4-CCR7+CD45RA+ naive T cells. The clonotype was recovered from a human donor in good health. Some libraries in this study had Jurkat cell RNA spiked in. CDR3 residues: CASSYQGETYEQYF. The CDR3 nucleotides are TGTGCCAGCAGTTACCAAGGAGAAACCTACGAGCAGTACTTC.